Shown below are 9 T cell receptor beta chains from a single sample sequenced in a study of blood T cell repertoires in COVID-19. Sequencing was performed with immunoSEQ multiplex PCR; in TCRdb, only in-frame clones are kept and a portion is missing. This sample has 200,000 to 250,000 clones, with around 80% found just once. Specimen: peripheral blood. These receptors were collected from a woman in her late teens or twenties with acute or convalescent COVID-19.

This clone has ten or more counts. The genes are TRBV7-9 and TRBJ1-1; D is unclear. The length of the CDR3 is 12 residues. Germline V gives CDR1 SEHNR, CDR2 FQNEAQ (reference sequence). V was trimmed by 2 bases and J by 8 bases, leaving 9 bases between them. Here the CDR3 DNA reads TGTGCCAGCAGCTTATCGGCCAGGGAAGCTTTCTTT. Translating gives CASSLSAREAFF.

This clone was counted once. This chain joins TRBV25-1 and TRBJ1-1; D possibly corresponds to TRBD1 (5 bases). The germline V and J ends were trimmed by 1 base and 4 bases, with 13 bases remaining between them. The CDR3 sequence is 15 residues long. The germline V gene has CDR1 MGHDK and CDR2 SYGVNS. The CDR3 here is CASSELVREATEAFF. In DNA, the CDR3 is TGTGCCAGCAGTGAATTAGTCAGGGAAGCCACTGAAGCTTTCTTT.

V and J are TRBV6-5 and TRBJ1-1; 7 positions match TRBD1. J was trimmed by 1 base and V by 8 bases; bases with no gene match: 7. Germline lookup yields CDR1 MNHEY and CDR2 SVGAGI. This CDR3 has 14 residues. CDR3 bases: TGTGCCAGCGGACCCTGGGACAGGAACACTGAAGCTTTCTTT. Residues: CASGPWDRNTEAFF.

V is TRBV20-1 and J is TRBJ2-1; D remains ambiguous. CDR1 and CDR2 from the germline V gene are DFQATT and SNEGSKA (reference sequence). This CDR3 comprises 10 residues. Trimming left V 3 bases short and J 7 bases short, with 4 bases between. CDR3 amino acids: CSARRNEQFF. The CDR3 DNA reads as TGCAGTGCTAGGAGGAATGAGCAGTTCTTC.

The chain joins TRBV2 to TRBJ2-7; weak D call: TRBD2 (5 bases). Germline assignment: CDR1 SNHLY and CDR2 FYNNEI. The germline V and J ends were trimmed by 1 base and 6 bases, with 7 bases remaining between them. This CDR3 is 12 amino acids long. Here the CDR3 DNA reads TGTGCCAGCAGTGAAGTTCTAGCCGAGCAGTACTTC. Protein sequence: CASSEVLAEQYF.

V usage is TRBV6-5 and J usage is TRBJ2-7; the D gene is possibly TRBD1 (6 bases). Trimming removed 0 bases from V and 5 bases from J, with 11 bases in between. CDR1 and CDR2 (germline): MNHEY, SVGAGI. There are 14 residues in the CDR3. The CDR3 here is CASSYSAGVDEQYF. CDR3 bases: TGTGCCAGCAGTTACTCGGCAGGGGTCGACGAGCAGTACTTC.

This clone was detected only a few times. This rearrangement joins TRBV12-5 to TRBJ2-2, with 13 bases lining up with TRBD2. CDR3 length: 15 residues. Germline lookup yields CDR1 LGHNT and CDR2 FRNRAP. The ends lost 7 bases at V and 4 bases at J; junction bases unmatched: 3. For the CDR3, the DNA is TGTGCTAGTGCTAGACTAGCGGGAGGCACCGGGGAGCTGTTTTTT. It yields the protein CASARLAGGTGELFF.

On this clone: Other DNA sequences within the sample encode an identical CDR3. The CDR3 nucleotides are TGTGCCTGGAGTGTAGGGGGAGGCTACACCTTC. It yields the protein CAWSVGGGYTF. The J gene is TRBJ1-2, the V gene TRBV30; perhaps TRBD1 as D (6 bases). CDR3 size: 11 residues. V was cut by 0 bases and J by 8 bases, with 7 bases left in between. The V gene's germline CDR1 is GTSNPN and CDR2 SVGIG (reference sequence).

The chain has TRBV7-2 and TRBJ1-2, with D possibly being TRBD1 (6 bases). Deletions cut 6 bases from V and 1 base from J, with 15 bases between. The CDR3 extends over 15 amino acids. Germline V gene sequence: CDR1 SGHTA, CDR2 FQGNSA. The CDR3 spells CASRTGRNFNYGYTF. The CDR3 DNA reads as TGTGCCAGCAGGACAGGACGGAACTTTAACTATGGCTACACCTTC.